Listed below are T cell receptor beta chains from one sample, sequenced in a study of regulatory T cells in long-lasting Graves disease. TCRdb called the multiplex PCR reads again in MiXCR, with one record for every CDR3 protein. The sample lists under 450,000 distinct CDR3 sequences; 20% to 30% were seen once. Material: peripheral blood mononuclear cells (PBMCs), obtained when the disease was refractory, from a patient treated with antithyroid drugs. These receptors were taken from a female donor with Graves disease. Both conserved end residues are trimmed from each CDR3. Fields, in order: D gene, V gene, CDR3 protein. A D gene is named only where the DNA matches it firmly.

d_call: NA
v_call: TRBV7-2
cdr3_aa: ASSLRRGGYEQY

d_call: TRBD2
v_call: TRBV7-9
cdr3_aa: ASSLVTLAGEETQY

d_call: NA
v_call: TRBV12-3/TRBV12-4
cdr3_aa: ASSFGRAGANVLT

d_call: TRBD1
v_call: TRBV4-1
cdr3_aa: ASSQAYRGLANYGYT

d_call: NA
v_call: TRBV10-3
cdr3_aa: AISAGHSSSGNTIY

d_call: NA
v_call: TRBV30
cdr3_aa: AWSSNRAETQY

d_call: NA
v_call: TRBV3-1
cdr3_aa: ASRDLAEETQY

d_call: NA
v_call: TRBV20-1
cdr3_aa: SAKPRTLLYEQY

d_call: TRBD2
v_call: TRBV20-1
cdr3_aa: SAFQLAGYQETQY

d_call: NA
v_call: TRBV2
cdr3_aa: ASTPGWAGYNEQF

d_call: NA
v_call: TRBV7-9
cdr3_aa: ASSSVGGGGTQY

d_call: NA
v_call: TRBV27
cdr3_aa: ASSLQVTAPYEQY

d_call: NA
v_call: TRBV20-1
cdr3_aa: SARAFRGTEAF

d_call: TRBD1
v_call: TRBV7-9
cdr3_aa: ASSHKVVTGNEKLF

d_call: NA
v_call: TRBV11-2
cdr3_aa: ASSLGDIIYQETQY

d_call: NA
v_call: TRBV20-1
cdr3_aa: SASPFGRYEQY

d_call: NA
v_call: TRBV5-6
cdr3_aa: ASSFGGRGNTGELF

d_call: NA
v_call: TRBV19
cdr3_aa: ASSIPSNTEAF

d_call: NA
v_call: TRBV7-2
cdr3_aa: ASSLFRENEQY

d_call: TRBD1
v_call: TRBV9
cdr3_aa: ASSDGTAYEQY

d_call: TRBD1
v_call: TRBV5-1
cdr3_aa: ASSLEDRGYEQY

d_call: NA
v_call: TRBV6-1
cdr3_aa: ASRAGSNTEAF

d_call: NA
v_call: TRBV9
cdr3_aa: ASSVGSAPYEQY

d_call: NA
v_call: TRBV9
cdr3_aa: ASSPSLPPGELF

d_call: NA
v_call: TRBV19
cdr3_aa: ASSIDGSPNTEAF

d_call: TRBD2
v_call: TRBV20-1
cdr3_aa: SASGTSWISETQY

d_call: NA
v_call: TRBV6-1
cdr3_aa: ASSERSVGT

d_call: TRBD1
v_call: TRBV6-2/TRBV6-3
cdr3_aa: ASGYVDRLNTGELF